This T cell receptor (beta chain) was documented in a study of regulatory T cells in long-lasting Graves disease. Investigators prepared the TCR beta libraries by applying iRepertoire HTBI primers and Arm-PCR of CDR3 regions. A single record per CDR3 protein comes from TCRdb applying MiXCR to the multiplex PCR reads. The table has approximately 500,000 distinct CDR3 sequences, about 22% seen once. The CDR3 totals 16 residues. The V and J ends lost 7 bases and 9 bases, in that order; junction bases with no gene match: 15. CDR1 is LNHDA, CDR2 SQIVND, per germline (reference sequence). The time point: persistent/refractory GD, antithyroid drugs over 5 years with positive TRAb. With RNA extracted from PBMCs as input, the TCR library was made.

The V and J genes are TRBV19 and TRBJ2-2; 9 positions match TRBD2. The specimen was peripheral blood mononuclear cells (PBMCs), collected when the disease was refractory, from a patient treated with antithyroid drugs. The sequence was obtained from a female donor with Graves disease. CDR3 sequence: CASIGVGLAGSRELFF. The CDR3 coding sequence is TGTGCCAGTATTGGGGTAGGGCTAGCGGGAAGCCGGGAGCTGTTTTTT.